This T cell receptor (beta chain) emerged from a study of T cell responses to AZD1222 COVID-19 vaccine. Turning to the study itself: Analysis merged second doses at about 4 or about 12 weeks.

Regarding this clone: Antigen specificity is unknown.

CDR1 SGHRS and CDR2 YFSETQ come from the germline V gene. Trimming shortened V by 4 bases and J by 2 bases, and 16 bases separated the two germline ends. CDR3 length: 16 residues. Libraries were prepared by immunoSEQ multiplex PCR; TCRdb keeps only in-frame clonotypes and omits some of them. The sample has some 140,000 clones; 80% to 90% are singletons. The study, taken as a whole, reports: The study sampled repertoires only after the peak T cell response.

This TCR came from an adult in good health. The starting material was peripheral blood, obtained on day 0 of AZD1222 vaccination. V is TRBV5-1 and J is TRBJ2-4; D unclear. CDR3 protein: CASSPMDGRTKNIQYF. The CDR3, as DNA: TGCGCCAGCAGCCCCATGGATGGACGCACCAAAAACATTCAGTACTTC.